These 21 T cell receptor beta chains share one sample of origin, sequenced in a study of blood T cells in healthy people across ages. A sample-barcoded 5' primer and a J-beta primer mix were used in a second PCR of roughly 7 to 11 cycles. TCRdb re-called the 5' RACE reads through MiXCR, storing one row per CDR3 protein. The table has nearly 1 million distinct CDR3 sequences, around 54% seen once. The sequencing sample was made of blood. The receptors come from a woman aged 55-70 years in good health.

This clonotype was picked up many times. J is TRBJ2-6 and V is TRBV9, with no clear D. The V gene lost 3 bases and the J gene lost 1 base, with 8 bases spanning the gap. CDR3 length: 15 residues. Germline lookup yields CDR1 SGDLS and CDR2 YYNGEE. In DNA form, the CDR3 reads TGTGCCAGCAGCGCCGTTCCGTCTGGGGCCAACGTCCTGACTTTC. Translated, it gives CASSAVPSGANVLTF. Combining the CDR3 with reference TRBV9 and TRBJ2-6 gives the whole variable domain DSGVTQTPKHLITATGQRVTLRCSPRSGDLSVYWYQQSLDQGLQFLIQYYNGEERAKGNILERFSAQQFPDLHSELNLSSLELGDSALYFCASSAVPSGANVLTFGAGSRLTVL.

J is TRBJ2-1 and V is TRBV27; 8 nucleotides match TRBD2. This CDR3 contains 16 residues. The germline CDR1 and CDR2 sequences are MNHEY and SMNVEV (reference sequence). The J segment lost 2 bases and the V segment lost 2 bases, leaving 5 bases of the junction unmatched. CDR3 in amino acids: CASSLETSATYNEQFF. The CDR3 DNA sequence: TGTGCCAGCAGTTTAGAGACTAGCGCCACCTACAATGAGCAGTTCTTC.

This clonotype was observed a few times. The chain has TRBV4-2 and TRBJ2-7; no definite D call. Germline V lookup: CDR1 LGHNA, CDR2 YNFKEQ. V was clipped by 1 base and J by 3 bases, with 10 bases between them. This CDR3 contains 14 residues. CDR3 amino acids: CASSQASELYEQYF. For the CDR3, the DNA is TGTGCCAGCAGCCAAGCGTCGGAACTCTACGAGCAGTACTTC.

The J gene is TRBJ2-3, the V gene TRBV7-2; 7 bases are a match to TRBD2. CDR3 length: 16 amino acids. The germline gives CDR1 SGHTA, CDR2 FQGNSA. Germline trimming cut 6 bases from V and 4 bases from J; bases unmatched to any gene: 13. CDR3 loop: CASRVRAGVGPDTQYF. The CDR3 DNA is TGTGCCAGCAGAGTTAGGGCGGGAGTAGGGCCAGATACGCAGTATTTT.

This clonotype was picked up a small number of times. The rearrangement uses TRBV10-3 and TRBJ2-5; 7 bases agree with TRBD1. Germline V gene data show CDR1 as ENHRY and CDR2 as SYGVKD. There are 16 residues in the CDR3. J lost 2 bases, V lost 1 base, and 7 bases had no gene match. CDR3 DNA sequence: TGTGCCATCAGTGAGTGGGGCAGGGGGATGCAAGAGACCCAGTACTTC. It translates to CAISEWGRGMQETQYF.

This chain uses TRBV5-1 with TRBJ1-6; D uncertain. This CDR3 spans 16 amino acids. V lost 2 bases to trimming and J lost 8 bases, with 17 bases between them. CDR1 SGHRS and CDR2 YFSETQ come from the germline V gene. DNA of the CDR3: TGCGCCAGCAGCTTCGGGGATCAATTCGGGTATTCACCCCTCCACTTT. Protein: CASSFGDQFGYSPLHF.

Only a few counts were recorded for this clonotype. The chain combines TRBV3-1 with TRBJ2-1, with a tentative D call TRBD1 (6 bases). The germline V gene encodes CDR1 LGHDT and CDR2 YNNKEL (reference sequence). The CDR3 extends over 13 amino acids. The V gene lost 4 bases and the J gene lost 14 bases, with 18 bases spanning the gap. The CDR3 loop reads CASSPRQVLGKFF. Written as DNA, the CDR3 is TGTGCCAGCAGCCCTCGACAGGTCTTAGGAAAGTTCTTC.

The rearrangement joins TRBV6-1 to TRBJ2-1; maybe TRBD1 (6 bases). The CDR3 loop spans 11 amino acids. Germline assignment: CDR1 MNHNS and CDR2 SASEGT. V lost 4 bases and J 15 bases, leaving 13 bases between the germline ends. The CDR3 region is CASSVEQGMFF. The CDR3 nucleotides are TGTGCCAGCAGTGTAGAACAGGGTATGTTCTTC.

This clonotype showed up just a few times. This rearrangement joins TRBV4-3 to TRBJ2-4; D may be TRBD2 (6 bases). The CDR3 length is 18 residues. V was cut by 0 bases and J by 0 bases, with 15 bases left in between. The germline V gene has CDR1 LGHNA and CDR2 YSLEER. CDR3 sequence (DNA): TGCGCCAGCAGCCAAGATGGGCTAGCGAGGCTAGCCAAAAACATTCAGTACTTC. Protein: CASSQDGLARLAKNIQYF.

The gene calls are TRBV3-1 and TRBJ2-3; weak D call: TRBD1 (6 bases). This CDR3 region has 13 residues. The V gene lost 3 bases and the J gene lost 6 bases, with 10 bases spanning the gap. CDR1 is LGHDT, CDR2 YNNKEL, per germline (reference sequence). The DNA of the CDR3 is TGTGCCAGCAGCCAGGGGGCCCTCGATACGCAGTATTTT. Its translation is CASSQGALDTQYF.

The chain carries TRBV25-1 and TRBJ2-3; D not certain. This CDR3 is built from 11 residues. The V and J ends lost 8 bases and 4 bases respectively, with 7 bases between them. In germline, CDR1 is MGHDK, CDR2 SYGVNS. CDR3 sequence reads: CASGTADTQYF. The CDR3 DNA reads TGTGCCAGCGGCACGGCAGATACGCAGTATTTT.

A note on this clonotype: This sequence may be a read error, since a much larger clone differs from it by one base. The rearrangement links TRBV12-3 or TRBV12-4 to TRBJ2-7; D is ambiguous. There are 12 residues in the CDR3. Deletions cut 4 bases from V and 3 bases from J, with 7 bases between. The CDR3 bases are TGTGCCAGCAGTTCAATGGGCTACGAGCAGTACTTC. Protein product: CASSSMGYEQYF.

The V gene is TRBV27, the J gene TRBJ2-1, with 8 positions matching TRBD2. Trimming removed 5 bases from V and 2 bases from J; junction bases left unmatched: 5. The CDR3 is 15 residues long. Germline loops: CDR1 MNHEY, CDR2 SMNVEV (reference sequence). CDR3 sequence: CASSASGSPYNEQFF. CDR3 DNA: TGTGCCAGCAGTGCAAGCGGGAGCCCCTACAATGAGCAGTTCTTC.

V and J are TRBV12-3 or TRBV12-4 and TRBJ2-5; tentatively, D is TRBD2 (5 bases). The CDR3 has 12 residues. V lost 3 bases, J lost 9 bases, and 11 bases lay in between. The CDR3 reads CASSLWMRAQYF. The DNA of the CDR3 is TGTGCCAGCAGTTTGTGGATGAGGGCCCAGTACTTC.

The J gene is TRBJ2-3, the V gene TRBV12-3 or TRBV12-4; 7 nucleotides agree with TRBD2. This CDR3 has 14 residues. V lost 4 bases to trimming and J lost 4 bases; unmatched junction nucleotides: 5. CDR3 DNA sequence: TGTGCCAGCAGTTCCGGCACTAGCGCAGATACGCAGTATTTT. It encodes CASSSGTSADTQYF.

The chain carries TRBV7-2 and TRBJ1-3; tentative D call: TRBD1 (5 bases). Germline CDR1 is SGHTA and CDR2 is FQGNSA. Deletions cut 8 bases from V and 2 bases from J, with 16 bases between. The CDR3 extends over 15 amino acids. The CDR3, as DNA: TGTGCCAGCCACCACAAGACAGTTGCTGGAAACACCATATATTTT. It encodes CASHHKTVAGNTIYF. Filled out from reference TRBV7-2 and TRBJ1-3, the complete variable domain reads GAGVSQSPSNKVTEKGKDVELRCDPISGHTALYWYRQSLGQGLEFLIYFQGNSAPDKSGLPSDRFSAERTGGSVSTLTIQRTQQEDSAVYLCASHHKTVAGNTIYFGEGSWLTVV.

V usage is TRBV29-1 and J usage is TRBJ2-5; possibly TRBD2 for D (5 bases). The DNA end is more similar to TRBJ2-7, so the J call may be wrong. The CDR3 has 16 residues. Germline CDR1 is SQVTM and CDR2 is ANQGSEA. DNA for the CDR3: TGCAGCGTTGTGGCGGGCGGAGATGGTGGGCTTGACGAGCAGTACTTC. Protein product: CSVVAGGDGGLDEQYF.

This chain joins TRBV7-8 and TRBJ2-1; 12 nucleotides line up with TRBD2. The CDR3 has 17 amino acids. The J segment lost 9 bases and the V segment lost 1 base, leaving 10 bases of the junction unmatched. The V gene's germline CDR1 is SGHVS and CDR2 FQNEAQ. The CDR3 loop is CASSLVNGLAGSGEQFF. The CDR3 DNA is TGTGCCAGCAGCTTAGTAAACGGACTAGCGGGATCTGGTGAGCAGTTCTTC.

The rearrangement links TRBV29-1 to TRBJ1-4; D ambiguous. Looked up from germline, CDR1 is SQVTM and CDR2 is ANQGSEA. The CDR3 sequence is 13 residues long. Trimming removed 6 bases from V and 8 bases from J, with 16 bases in between. CDR3 bases: TGCAGCGTCCGAGCGGTATCGGGGGAAAAACTGTTTTTT. It is translated as CSVRAVSGEKLFF.

CDR3: CASSLFLSGTQETQYF. CDR3 coding DNA: TGTGCCAGCAGCTTGTTTTTATCAGGGACCCAAGAGACCCAGTACTTC. The chain recombines TRBV5-6 with TRBJ2-5; the D gene could be TRBD1 or TRBD2 (5 bases each). Germline V gene sequence: CDR1 SGHDT, CDR2 YYEEEE. V was clipped by 1 base and J by 1 base, with 14 bases between them. The CDR3 loop spans 16 amino acids.

The CDR3, as DNA: TGCGCCAGCAGCCAAGATGAAGGGGTCCGGACCCGGTACTTC. Amino acid sequence: CASSQDEGVRTRYF. The V gene is TRBV4-1, the J gene TRBJ2-7; tentative D call: TRBD1 (5 bases). CDR1 and CDR2 (germline): MGHRA, YSYEKL. Trimming stripped 0 bases from V and 12 bases from J, with 18 bases between. The CDR3 covers 14 residues.